This TCR beta chain was found in a study of regulatory T cells in long-lasting Graves disease. Described time point: persistent/refractory GD, antithyroid drugs over 5 years with positive TRAb. From RNA extracted from PBMCs, the TCR library was made. The germline V and J ends were trimmed by 6 bases and 3 bases, with 9 bases remaining between them. Germline V gene lookup returns CDR1 DFQATT and CDR2 SNEGSKA (reference sequence). The length of the CDR3 is 11 residues. HTBI primers from iRepertoire and Arm-PCR of CDR3 regions yielded the TCR beta libraries. TCRdb reprocessed the multiplex PCR reads via MiXCR and lists one record per CDR3 protein. This table has 360,000 or so distinct CDR3 sequences, roughly 20% appearing once.

The source of this sequence is a woman between 35 and 50 years old with Graves disease. The sample was peripheral blood mononuclear cells (PBMCs), taken when the disease was refractory, from a patient treated with antithyroid drugs. The rearrangement links TRBV20-1 to TRBJ2-7, with D unresolved. The CDR3 protein is CSASIGYEQYF. CDR3 DNA: TGCAGTGCGAGCATCGGCTACGAGCAGTACTTC.